This TCR beta chain was sequenced during a study of cytomegalovirus exposure and HLA in healthy donors (TCRdb year 2017). Regarding the complete study: According to an earlier analysis of 587 of the donors, 200 million or so T cells yielded approximately 120 million unique TCR beta sequences and about 300 Gb of sequence data. Donor age, sex, ethnicity and CMV serostatus were compiled alongside the repertoire data. In the later analysis, no new phenotypic data were used to find candidate immune exposures; instead, reliance was placed on TCR beta sequences and their occurrence across donors. The study was designed to test whether signatures of past pathogen exposure could be identified by cataloging public T cell receptors. Typing coverage differed by locus: A, B, C, DRB1 and DQB1 were typed in roughly 629-630 donors, DQA1 in roughly 510, DPA1 in 600 to 610, and DPB1 in 450 to 490. Every discovery cohort repertoire had been produced on one sequencing platform. Around 320 gigabases of sequencing data and approximately 85 million unique TCR sequences were included in an early release covering 550 to 800 HLA-typed donors. High-throughput TCR immunosequencing, statistical association of individual TCRs with disease status, and machine learning were combined to predict cytomegalovirus infection status. Among approximately 370 genotyped donors of the cohort, an average of roughly 230,000 unique TCR beta nucleotide sequences was sequenced per donor, of which 15% to 20% were non-productive. HLA typing covered class I and class II loci at four-digit resolution. The genetic ancestry cluster associated with self-reported Caucasian donors included over 80% of the 350 to 500 genotyped donors. A later genetic analysis took genome-wide SNP genotypes for about 60% of the roughly 670 donors and used that subset as a discovery cohort. To decide whether each TCR beta V gene segment behaved as functional or pseudogenic, an earlier analysis of some 580 of the donors relied on high-throughput TCR beta sequencing. Along with the roughly 670-subject first cohort, a separate validation cohort of some 130 different subjects was used. To study patterns of TCR occurrence, a later analysis re-analyzed previously published TCR beta repertoires from hundreds of donors and added high-resolution HLA genotyping. Using immunosequencing, the study profiled T cell repertoires from around 670 subjects and related those repertoires to cytomegalovirus serostatus. Roughly five DR-DQ haplotypes were handled as single units for association and clustering, since linkage in the cohort was strong.

Receptor libraries were prepared by the immunoSEQ multiplex PCR assay. For the multiplex PCR, a mixture combining 60 forward primers for TCR Vbeta segments and 13 reverse primers for TCR Jbeta segments was used. The CDR3 region of rearranged TCR beta genes was amplified from genomic DNA by a multiplex PCR assay. The Illumina HiSeq System was used to sequence the amplified TCR beta libraries as 87-base-pair reads. On the study's bioinformatics: Across the 600 to 700 repertoires, a later analysis counted approximately 75 million unique TCR beta chains, roughly 11 million of which were shared by at least two donors. Raw reads were error-corrected and collapsed into unique sequences by a nearest-neighbor algorithm in which closely related sequences were merged to remove PCR and sequencing errors. To assign V, D and J gene segments, CDR3 sequences were aligned to IMGT reference sequences. For a sequence to be retained, at least a six-nucleotide match to both a V gene segment and a J gene segment was required. Rearrangements were classified as productive when the CDR3 lacked stop codons and remained in frame with V and J, and all other rearrangements were classified as non-productive. Following IMGT convention, CDR3 was defined as the stretch from the second conserved V-encoded cysteine to the conserved J-encoded phenylalanine. In an earlier analysis of 587 of the donors, sequences lacking an unambiguous match to a single V gene segment were excluded. An earlier analysis of just under 600 of the donors called V segments functional above 56.7% productive rearrangements and segregating when the between-donor standard deviation exceeded 5%. A statistical classification framework was built to diagnose cytomegalovirus status from the catalog of TCR beta chain sequences. In a later analysis, TCR nucleotide sequences were compared against IMGT/GENE-DB human TR gene sequences so that V and J genes could be assigned. The TCRdist pipeline was used in a later analysis to assign CDR3 sequences and most-parsimonious VDJ recombination scenarios. In a later analysis, each TCR beta chain was defined by its CDR3 amino acid sequence together with its V-gene family, and reads without a unique V-gene family were excluded. To address suspected cross-contamination and a sequencing artifact, a later analysis removed around 590 highly shared, low-generation-probability nucleotide sequences. For each public chain, a later analysis derived a clonal expansion index from normalized ranks of inferred template counts within each repertoire. In a later analysis, generation probabilities were computed using a VDJ recombination model fitted to out-of-frame rearrangements, and the results were checked against IGoR. A later analysis scored TCR-TCR, TCR-HLA and TCR-CMV co-occurrence with hypergeometric tests, applying a repertoire-size bias correction to TCR pairs. False discovery rates were estimated in a later analysis by permuting HLA or CMV assignments 20 times. In a later analysis, co-occurring TCRs were grouped using DBSCAN, and TCRdist sequence similarity was added for clustering within HLA-allele-positive subsets. Co-occurrence clustering excluded repertoires with fewer than 30,000 or more than 120,000 public chains, plus five with anomalous nucleotide sharing. This immuneACCESS table, as held by TCRdb, lists in-frame sequences with V and J called but not all clones. Of the missing ones, under half trace to an unresolved V gene in checked studies; the others have no known cause. V and J calls and clone size are copied from that table; D and trimming were computed from the DNA. The sample records 140,000 to 150,000 clones, roughly 70% of which are singletons. The ten largest clones add up to roughly 1.9% of the sample.

The germline V gene encodes CDR1 SNHLY and CDR2 FYNNEI. The CDR3 sequence holds 14 residues, the cysteine and phenylalanine included. Only the CDR3 DNA is retained, 42 bases long and in frame from the first base. Germline trimming amounts to 6 bases on V and 5 bases on J, with 5 as the count of junction bases outside the gene matches. A note on this clone: There is no known antigen for this receptor. No base-level quality is on record; no much larger clone is a single base apart.

The cohort consisted of 600 to 750 healthy bone marrow donors. Cohort members were all nominally healthy when sampled, although unrecorded immune exposures were likely present. The donor was CMV seropositive and belonged to the group of more than 250 seropositive cohort members. Each donor provided a peripheral blood sample, and peripheral blood mononuclear cells were used for TCR beta sequencing. Genomic DNA extraction from the blood cell samples was performed with the Qiagen DNeasy Blood Extraction Kit. Results the study describes overall, beyond this receptor: This cohort had only TCR beta chains sequenced, and the lack of alpha or paired-chain data limited which features could be detected. Roughly uniform sequencing depth across donors was assumed in presence/absence analyses, although this assumption may not hold. In a later genetic analysis, a missense DCLRE1C variant was associated with V-gene and J-gene trimming of TCR beta chains, and the association was replicated in an independent cohort. Because some donors lacked HLA typing at each locus, the association tests relied only on the typed subset. Across donors, most TCR sequences were observed very rarely, whereas some public TCRs were present in many individuals. Seventeen rarely observed V segments, including chromosome 9 orphons, were excluded from the earlier analysis of some 590 of the donors because counts were too low. A later genetic analysis reported fewer N-insertions in productive TCRs among donors in an Asian-associated ancestry cluster than the roughly 670-donor mean. A later analysis found that TCR association rates varied across HLA loci, with DRB1 alleles showing the most associated TCRs and HLA-C alleles the fewest. A later analysis found that HLA-associated TCR beta chains were more clonally expanded and had lower generation probabilities than equally common non-associated chains. Linkage disequilibrium might explain the correlated functional status among segregating V segments, but an unknown experimental factor could not be excluded. The classifier was reported to diagnose cytomegalovirus status with high specificity and sensitivity in both the original cohort and the validation cohort. Because the 87-base-pair reads could not distinguish some IMGT-functional V segments, including TRBV6-2 and TRBV6-3, those segments were excluded. The study listed 150 to 200 TCR beta chains as associated with cytomegalovirus. The only immune exposure information available for the cohort was CMV serostatus. The authors suggested that the approach could potentially be generalized to other disease states and immunological phenotypes. A cluster of highly shared sequence variants was judged likely to be a technical artifact of the sequencing pipeline. A further reported finding was that TCR beta sequences accurately predicted the HLA-A and HLA-B alleles for most subjects in the first cohort. When HLA alleles, especially DR and DQ, strongly co-occurred, TCR associations were difficult to assign to individual alleles. Several of the top co-occurrence clusters appeared to be linked to parvovirus B19, influenza, CMV and Epstein-Barr virus, according to a later analysis. At a false discovery rate of 0.05, a later analysis linked fewer than 20,000 TCR beta sequences to specific HLA alleles. An earlier analysis of 587 of the donors showed that most TCR beta V segments appeared in productive rearrangements either about 87% or about 30% of the time, which broadly matched IMGT annotations. A few of the identified cytomegalovirus-associated TCR beta chains were confirmed in vitro to be specific for cytomegalovirus antigens. Most CMV-associated TCR beta chains appeared to be HLA-restricted in a later analysis, and the HLA associations seemed to be driven largely by CMV exposure.

The chain is assembled from TRBV2 and TRBJ2-5; 11 middle bases align to TRBD2. Sequencing was done on a sample of PBMCs. This clonotype was sampled from a woman aged 55-75 years in good health and CMV-seropositive. The nucleotide sequence is TGTGCCAGCAGGCTACTAGCGGGAGAGGAGACCCAGTACTTC. Its translation reads: CASRLLAGEETQYF. Beyond the CDR3, the reference TRBV2 and TRBJ2-5 genes provide the residues; the full variable domain reads: EPEVTQTPSHQVTQMGQEVILRCVPISNHLYFYWYRQILGQKVEFLVSFYNNEISEKSEIFDDQFSVERPDGSNFTLKIRSTKLEDSAMYFCASRLLAGEETQYFGPGTRLLVL.